The source of this TCR beta chain is a study of coeliac disease. V lost 5 bases to trimming and J lost 5 bases, with 16 bases between them. Germline CDR1 MNHEY, CDR2 SMNVEV (reference sequence). CDR3 length equals 15 residues. Sequencing was performed with immunoSEQ multiplex PCR; in TCRdb, only in-frame clones are kept and a portion is missing. This table holds around 6,000 clones, around 68% found once. V usage is TRBV27 and J usage is TRBJ2-1, with a weak D call TRBD1 (6 bases). Input material: lymphocytes from the gut lamina propria. This sequence originates from a man in his 70s with active celiac disease. CDR3 sequence (DNA): TGTGCCAGCAGTAGAAGGGGGAGTAAGAACAATGAGCAGTTCTTC. It is translated as CASSRRGSKNNEQFF.